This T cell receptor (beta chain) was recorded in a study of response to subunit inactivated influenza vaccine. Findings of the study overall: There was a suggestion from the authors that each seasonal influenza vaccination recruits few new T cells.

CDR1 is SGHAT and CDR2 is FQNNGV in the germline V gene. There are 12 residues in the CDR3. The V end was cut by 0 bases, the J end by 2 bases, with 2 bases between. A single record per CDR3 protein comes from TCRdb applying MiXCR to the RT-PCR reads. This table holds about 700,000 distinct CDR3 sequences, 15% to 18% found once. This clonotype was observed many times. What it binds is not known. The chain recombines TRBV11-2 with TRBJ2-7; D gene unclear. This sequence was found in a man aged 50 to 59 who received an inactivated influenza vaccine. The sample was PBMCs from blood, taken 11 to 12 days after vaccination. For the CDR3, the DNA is TGTGCCAGCAGCTTAGAGACCTACGAGCAGTACTTC. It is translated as CASSLETYEQYF.